These 12 T cell receptor beta chains came from one sample sequenced in a study of cytomegalovirus exposure and HLA in healthy donors. It was with 60 Vbeta and 13 Jbeta primers that the PCR ran. Measured with immunoSEQ multiplex PCR; TCRdb has only the in-frame clones, and not every one. Of around 230,000 clones detected, approximately 78% appear once; the ten largest clones hold around 0.45%. Sequencing input: PBMCs. Receptors originate from a boy aged 5-17 years in good health and CMV-seronegative.

The genes are TRBV2 and TRBJ2-7, with a tentative D call TRBD2 (5 bases). V was trimmed by 7 bases and J by 12 bases, leaving 16 bases between them. CDR3 length equals 11 residues. In germline, CDR1 is SNHLY, CDR2 FYNNEI. CDR3 sequence: CASTDAVRGYF. CDR3 in DNA: TGTGCCAGCACGGACGCCGTACGGGGGTACTTC.

The chain is built from TRBV10-1 and TRBJ1-5; perhaps TRBD1 as D (5 bases). The CDR3 extends over 14 amino acids. CDR1 WNHNN and CDR2 SYGVQD come from the germline V gene (reference sequence). Trimming shortened V by 0 bases and J by 7 bases, and 10 bases separated the two germline ends. In DNA, the CDR3 is TGCGCCAGCAGTGAGTCTGGGCAGGGCCAGCCCCAGCATTTT. The encoded protein is CASSESGQGQPQHF.

This sequence joins TRBV4-1 and TRBJ2-7; 7 positions agree with TRBD1. This CDR3 spans 16 amino acids. Germline CDR1 reads MGHRA; CDR2 reads YSYEKL. J gave up 2 bases and V 3 bases, and 10 bases lay outside the gene matches. The CDR3 nucleotides are TGCGCCAGCAGCCACTTCTTTACCGGACAGGCCTACGAGCAGTACTTC. Its translation: CASSHFFTGQAYEQYF.

With regard to this clone: Other DNA sequences in this specimen translate into the identical CDR3. The rearrangement links TRBV5-6 to TRBJ1-2; the D is unclear. CDR3 size: 13 residues. V was pared by 2 bases and J by 0 bases, with 5 bases between. Looked up from germline, CDR1 is SGHDT and CDR2 is YYEEEE. Written as DNA, the CDR3 is TGTGCCAGCAGCTTCGAGACTAACTATGGCTACACCTTC. Translating gives CASSFETNYGYTF.

J is TRBJ1-4 and V is TRBV5-4; D remains unclear. V was pared by 4 bases and J by 5 bases, with 15 bases between. This CDR3 is 15 amino acids long. The germline V gene encodes CDR1 SGHNT and CDR2 YYREEE (reference sequence). The CDR3 spells CASSARTVGNEKLFF. Written as DNA, the CDR3 is TGTGCCAGCAGCGCCCGCACGGTCGGGAATGAAAAACTGTTTTTT.

The chain has TRBV25-1 and TRBJ2-2; D possibly corresponds to TRBD1 (5 bases). The CDR3 is 15 residues long. CDR1 is MGHDK, CDR2 SYGVNS, per germline. Deletions cut 8 bases from V and 2 bases from J, with 15 bases between. The CDR3 region has the DNA TGTGCCAGCCAGGGTCTGGGTCTTAACACCGGGGAGCTGTTTTTT. Protein product: CASQGLGLNTGELFF.

The chain is built from TRBV19 and TRBJ1-2, with 7 bases aligning to TRBD1. This CDR3 comprises 15 residues. Germline loops: CDR1 LNHDA, CDR2 SQIVND (reference sequence). Losses at the gene ends were 1 base for V and 2 bases for J; bases not matched to a gene: 4. As DNA, the CDR3 is TGTGCCAGTAGTATAGGGACAGGCGCAAACTATGGCTACACCTTC. The encoded protein is CASSIGTGANYGYTF.

This clone was counted between two and nine times. This chain connects TRBV10-3 to TRBJ2-3; tentatively, D is TRBD2 (6 bases). CDR3 size: 15 residues. V lost 6 bases and J 2 bases, leaving 15 bases between the germline ends. Germline CDR1 ENHRY, CDR2 SYGVKD. The CDR3 is CAIRTGTQVTDTQYF. CDR3 sequence (DNA): TGTGCCATCAGAACCGGGACTCAGGTCACAGATACGCAGTATTTT.

The rearrangement joins TRBV2 to TRBJ2-5; a weak D match, TRBD2 (5 bases). The CDR3 consists of 14 residues. V gave up 6 bases and J gave up 5 bases, with 16 bases separating them. Looked up from germline, CDR1 is SNHLY and CDR2 is FYNNEI. In nucleotides, the CDR3 is TGTGCCAGCAGGGGAGACTGGAATCGCGAGACCCAGTACTTC. It is translated as CASRGDWNRETQYF.

The chain links TRBV27 to TRBJ2-5, with 7 nucleotides matching TRBD1. From germline, CDR1 is MNHEY and CDR2 SMNVEV (reference sequence). This CDR3 has 15 residues. J lost 5 bases, V lost 0 bases, and 6 bases had no gene match. CDR3 sequence: CASSLSQGVMETQYF. CDR3 nucleotide sequence: TGTGCCAGCAGTTTATCTCAGGGGGTCATGGAGACCCAGTACTTC.

This chain links TRBV27 with TRBJ1-3, with 8 bases identical to TRBD1. V dropped 3 bases and J dropped 2; count of bases not matched to a gene: 12. The CDR3 spans 18 residues. From germline, CDR1 is MNHEY and CDR2 SMNVEV (reference sequence). CDR3 sequence reads: CASSLRQGSRGPGNTIYF. The CDR3 DNA reads TGTGCCAGCAGTTTGAGGCAAGGGAGCAGGGGGCCTGGAAACACCATATATTTT.

The chain carries TRBV6-6 and TRBJ2-1, with D perhaps TRBD1 (6 bases). V was shortened by 6 bases and J by 4 bases, with 13 bases between the two germline ends. This CDR3 comprises 14 residues. Germline loops: CDR1 MNHNY, CDR2 SVGAGI (reference sequence). The CDR3 is CASRAQGRYNEQFF. The DNA of the CDR3 is TGTGCCAGCAGGGCACAGGGCAGATACAATGAGCAGTTCTTC.